The rows below give T cell receptor beta chains drawn from one sample of a study of Ad26.COV2.S vaccination and SARS-CoV-2 variants. Produced via immunoSEQ multiplex PCR; TCRdb's table is partial and in-frame only. Of over 110,000 clones listed, about nine tenths are singletons. The material sequenced was peripheral blood, taken after recovery from COVID-19. All receptors derive from a human donor who had recovered from COVID-19. CDR3s include the opening cysteine and the closing phenylalanine or tryptophan. The D gene is left open where the match is weak. Expanded clones are given a class, and other clones once, few, many or no size at all.

TRBJ2-5	TRBV28	.	.	TGTGCCAGCAGTTTACCGCCCAGGGAGACCCAGTACTTC	CASSLPPRETQYF
TRBJ1-6	TRBV28	.	TRBD1	TGTGCCAGCCGGACAGGGGATAATTCACCCCTCCACTTT	CASRTGDNSPLHF
TRBJ2-7	TRBV3-1/TRBV3-2	.	.	TGTGCCAGCAGCTATAGCTACAGGGTCTCCGAGCAGTACTTC	CASSYSYRVSEQYF
TRBJ2-1	TRBV6-5	.	TRBD1	TGTGCCAGTGCGAGACAGGGGCGGGATGAGCAGTTCTTC	CASARQGRDEQFF
TRBJ2-7	TRBV30	.	.	TGTGCCTGGAGCCCCGGGACATTATCCTACGAGCAGTACTTC	CAWSPGTLSYEQYF
TRBJ2-3	TRBV28	.	TRBD1	TGTGCCAGCAGTGCCCTATTGGGACAGGGGCCATCATCCGGAGATACGCAGTATTTT	CASSALLGQGPSSGDTQYF
TRBJ2-7	TRBV5-1	.	.	TGCGCCAGCAGCACGACAGCCTCCTACGAGCAGTACTTC	CASSTTASYEQYF
TRBJ2-1	TRBV6-4	once	TRBD1	TGTGCCAGCAGTGACTCGAGTAGGGGGCTCTACAATGAGCAGTTCTTC	CASSDSSRGLYNEQFF
TRBJ2-3	TRBV6-5	.	TRBD2	TGTGCCAGCCAGGGCGGGGGGCAGTATACAGATACGCAGTATTTT	CASQGGGQYTDTQYF
TRBJ2-7	TRBV2	once	TRBD1	TGTGCCAGCGGCGGGACAGGGGGCTACGAGCAGTACTTC	CASGGTGGYEQYF
TRBJ1-1	TRBV11-2	.	.	TGTGCCAGCAGCTTAGTCCCCCCAAACCAGGTAGGGACTGAAGCTTTCTTT	CASSLVPPNQVGTEAFF
TRBJ1-3	TRBV9	.	.	TGTGCCAGCAGCGTAGAGCCCGACTCTGGAAACACCATATATTTT	CASSVEPDSGNTIYF
TRBJ2-2	TRBV7-9	.	TRBD2	TGTGCCAGCAGCTTAAGGCGGGGGAGCACCGGGGAGCTGTTTTTT	CASSLRRGSTGELFF
TRBJ2-4	TRBV2	.	.	TGTGCCAGCAGCGCCCGACAGGAGAACATTCAGTACTTC	CASSARQENIQYF
TRBJ2-2	TRBV27	.	.	TGTGCCAGCAGTTTAGGACAACGGAACACCGGGGAGCTGTTTTTT	CASSLGQRNTGELFF
TRBJ2-7	TRBV19	.	.	TGTGCCAGTAGTTGGGTCTATGGTCCCTACGAGCAGTACTTC	CASSWVYGPYEQYF
TRBJ2-1	TRBV19	.	.	TGTGCCAGCTTAGATTCCTCCTACAATGAGCAGTTCTTC	CASLDSSYNEQFF
TRBJ1-6	TRBV30	.	TRBD1	TGTGCCTGGAGGGGGGACAGGGGGCCTGCCGATTCACCCCTCCACTTT	CAWRGDRGPADSPLHF
TRBJ1-5	TRBV30	many	.	TGTGCCTGGAACCCGAGGGGGGGAAGTTTGCAGCCCCAGCATTTT	CAWNPRGGSLQPQHF
TRBJ2-1	TRBV6-5	.	TRBD2	TGTGCCAGCAGCCCCGGGGGGGGCTCTCCCAATGAGCAGTTCTTC	CASSPGGGSPNEQFF
TRBJ2-3	TRBV3-1/TRBV3-2	.	.	TGTGCCAGCAGCCAAGATGGTGCTGGGCGAGATACGCAGTATTTT	CASSQDGAGRDTQYF
TRBJ2-3	TRBV5-1	.	.	TGCGCCAGCAGCTACGGGTCTCTATCGGATACGCAGTATTTT	CASSYGSLSDTQYF
TRBJ1-4	TRBV28	.	TRBD1	TGTGCCAGCAGTTCCAGGACAGGAAATGAAAAACTGTTTTTT	CASSSRTGNEKLFF
TRBJ1-2	TRBV6-5	.	.	TGTGCCAGCAGGACTCCCAGGGCTGGGGATGGCTACACCTTC	CASRTPRAGDGYTF
TRBJ2-1	TRBV7-2	.	.	TGTGCCAGCAGCCCCCTGGGCGGGGCCACGGGCGGGGAGCAGTTCTTC	CASSPLGGATGGEQFF
TRBJ2-7	TRBV12-3/TRBV12-4	once	TRBD1	TGTGCCAGCAGCCATGACAGGGCCTACGAGCAGTACTTC	CASSHDRAYEQYF
TRBJ2-3	TRBV28	.	TRBD2	TGTGCCAGCAGTTCCCTCGGACTAGCTTCCACAGATACGCAGTATTTT	CASSSLGLASTDTQYF
TRBJ2-5	TRBV7-9	once	.	TGTGCCAGCAGCTTAGCGCTGGAGACCCAGTACTTC	CASSLALETQYF
TRBJ1-2	TRBV6-5	.	.	TGTGCCAGCACCCGGTTGGGACAAGCTAACTATGGCTACACCTTC	CASTRLGQANYGYTF
TRBJ2-1	TRBV27	.	TRBD1	TGTGCCAGCAGTCCAGACAGGGCCCCCCGTGAGCAGTTCTTC	CASSPDRAPREQFF
TRBJ1-5	TRBV28	.	TRBD1	TGTGCCAGCGTGGAAGGGGGCGCGAGCAATCAGCCCCAGCATTTT	CASVEGGASNQPQHF
TRBJ1-2	TRBV6-6	.	.	TGTGCCAGCAGTTACTCCAGGGATTATGGCTACACCTTC	CASSYSRDYGYTF